These 2 T cell receptor beta chains originate from one sample sequenced in a study of shared clonotypes between healthy human individuals. Only in-frame clones appear in the TCRdb table, and some are missing; sequencing was by immunoSEQ multiplex PCR. The data show about 2.3 million clones, 85% to 95% seen once. Source material: naive CD4+ T cells from PBMCs. Specified subset: CD45RA+ positively selected. All receptors derive from a man aged 18-30 years in good health. Some clones in this sample may be carry-over from other donors' samples.

V and J are TRBV5-4 and TRBJ2-1; TRBD2 aligns across 11 bases. Per the germline V gene, CDR1 is SGHNT and CDR2 is YYREEE (reference sequence). The junction had 13 bases not matched to a gene; V was cut back by 2 bases and J by 6 bases. The CDR3 length is 18 residues. CDR3 protein: CASSLNPGGTSGLNEQFF. The CDR3 nucleotides are TGTGCCAGCAGCTTAAACCCTGGGGGGACTAGCGGACTCAATGAGCAGTTCTTC.

In DNA form, the CDR3 reads TGTGCCAGCAGCTTAGAGGGAATCGGCGGCTACACCTTC. Amino acids: CASSLEGIGGYTF. This sequence joins TRBV11-1 and TRBJ1-2; no definite D call. This CDR3 comprises 13 residues. Between the trimmed V and J ends, which lost 1 base and 8 bases, there was a span of 11 bases. Germline V gene sequence: CDR1 SGHAT, CDR2 FQDESV (reference sequence).